The rows below give T cell receptor beta chains drawn from one sample of a study of OX40 agonist ivuxolimab in advanced cancers. Sequencing used immunoSEQ multiplex PCR; TCRdb keeps in-frame clones, though not all of them. Of approximately 77,000 clones in the sample, around 80% are singletons; the top ten hold more than 0.5%. The input for sequencing was CD4+ or CD8+ T cells sorted from blood, taken in a trial of the OX40 agonist ivuxolimab. The receptors stem from an adult with an advanced solid tumor such as melanoma, head and neck, liver or kidney cancer. CDR3s include the opening cysteine and the closing phenylalanine or tryptophan. The D gene is left open where the match is weak. The size of a clone is reported for some rows only, either as once, few or many, or as a class for expanded clones.

NA | TRBJ2-5 | NA | TRBV19 | TGTGCCAGTAGTATCCAGTCCCAAGAGACCCAGTACTTC | CASSIQSQETQYF
NA | TRBJ2-1 | NA | TRBV5-8 | TGTGCCAGCAGCCCGGGGGACAGCTCCTACAATGAGCAGTTCTTC | CASSPGDSSYNEQFF
NA | TRBJ2-2 | NA | TRBV7-9 | TGTGCCAGCAGCTCCGGGCACTGGGAGCTGTTTTTT | CASSSGHWELFF
few | TRBJ2-1 | NA | TRBV7-8 | TGTGCCAGCAGCTTAGCCCTCGCGGGGGAGCAGTTCTTC | CASSLALAGEQFF
NA | TRBJ2-1 | NA | TRBV29-1 | TGCAGCGTCGGGACCGCCTCGTCCGATGAGCAGTTCTTC | CSVGTASSDEQFF
once | TRBJ2-7 | TRBD2 | TRBV28 | TGTGCCAGCAGGGCGACAGGGACTAGCGGGATTTACGAGCAGTACTTC | CASRATGTSGIYEQYF
NA | TRBJ1-2 | NA | TRBV10-3 | TGTGCCATCAGCGGGGGGCGAATCCAAAACTATGGCTACACCTTC | CAISGGRIQNYGYTF
NA | TRBJ1-2 | TRBD1 | TRBV7-2 | TGTGCCAGCAGCCGATCGATGGCTTGGGACAGTTTTAACTATGGCTACACCTTC | CASSRSMAWDSFNYGYTF
NA | TRBJ1-1 | NA | TRBV4-3 | TGCGCCAGCAGCCAAGAACTGGGGGGGAACACTGAAGCTTTCTTT | CASSQELGGNTEAFF
NA | TRBJ1-1 | NA | TRBV2 | TGTGCCAGCTTCACTCAGGGTACCACTGAAGCTTTCTTT | CASFTQGTTEAFF
NA | TRBJ2-7 | TRBD1 | TRBV18 | TGTGCCAGCTCTGGGGACAGGTCTGAAGAGAGCAGGAACTTC | CASSGDRSEESRNF
NA | TRBJ2-6 | TRBD1 | TRBV7-9 | TGTGCCAGCACCGGGACAGGGTTGTCTGGGGCCAACGTCCTGACTTTC | CASTGTGLSGANVLTF
NA | TRBJ2-3 | NA | TRBV4-3 | TGCGCCAGCAGCCAAGAGTACGGGCCCACAGATACGCAGTATTTT | CASSQEYGPTDTQYF
NA | TRBJ2-1 | TRBD1 | TRBV7-9 | TGTGCCAGCAACAAACAGGGGGCACTAGCGAGAGGTGAGCAGTTCTTC | CASNKQGALARGEQFF
NA | TRBJ1-4 | NA | TRBV27 | TGTGCCAGCAGTTTAAAGAGTATCAGGGCAACTAATGAAAAACTGTTTTTT | CASSLKSIRATNEKLFF
NA | TRBJ2-7 | TRBD1 | TRBV5-4 | TGTGCCAGCAGCTTAAAAACCGGGACAGGGGTCGAGCAGTACTTC | CASSLKTGTGVEQYF
NA | TRBJ1-5 | TRBD1 | TRBV6-5 | TGTGCCAGCAGGCCCGGGACAGGGGATCAGCCCCAGCATTTT | CASRPGTGDQPQHF